Each of the 9 T cell receptor beta chains below was sequenced from the same sample in a study of cytomegalovirus exposure and HLA in healthy donors. Use of 60 Vbeta and 13 Jbeta primers characterized the PCR. Method: immunoSEQ multiplex PCR; TCRdb's copy keeps in-frame clones and lacks some. The sample consists of about 170,000 clones, roughly 84% of them appearing once. Source material: PBMCs. These receptors came from a man aged 18 to 35 in good health and CMV-seropositive.

The chain combines TRBV4-3 with TRBJ1-1, with 8 positions matching TRBD1. Germline values: CDR1 LGHNA, CDR2 YSLEER. The CDR3 length is 16 residues. The V segment lost 3 bases and the J segment 1 base; nucleotides outside the gene matches: 7. DNA for the CDR3: TGCGCCAGCAGCCATATCACCGGGACAGGGAACACTGAAGCTTTCTTT. This translates into CASSHITGTGNTEAFF.

This clone came up once. This chain connects TRBV5-1 to TRBJ2-7; 9 positions match TRBD1. CDR3 length equals 15 residues. V lost 4 bases to trimming and J lost 0 bases; unmatched junction nucleotides: 5. CDR1 is SGHRS, CDR2 YFSETQ, per germline. CDR3 nucleotides: TGCGCCAGCAGCAGGGGACAGGGTCTCTCCTACGAGCAGTACTTC. It yields the protein CASSRGQGLSYEQYF.

The V and J genes are TRBV5-5 and TRBJ2-5; D is perhaps TRBD1 (5 bases). This CDR3 is 16 amino acids long. CDR1 SGHKS and CDR2 YYEKEE come from the germline V gene (reference sequence). Between the trimmed V and J ends, which lost 0 bases and 3 bases, there was a span of 15 bases. In DNA, the CDR3 is TGTGCCAGCAGCTTGGTACTGGGCCGCAGGGAAGAGACCCAGTACTTC. It codes for CASSLVLGRREETQYF.

The chain couples TRBV9 to TRBJ1-1; TRBD1 matches at 10 bases. The length of the CDR3 is 14 residues. After removal of 4 bases from V and 5 bases from J, the junction contained 5 bases not matched to a gene. Germline loops: CDR1 SGDLS, CDR2 YYNGEE. DNA for the CDR3: TGTGCCAGCAGCCCCCAGGACAGGGGGACTGAAGCTTTCTTT. Amino acid sequence: CASSPQDRGTEAFF.

The rearrangement joins TRBV7-2 to TRBJ2-5, with D tentatively TRBD1 (5 bases). V gave up 5 bases and J gave up 3 bases, with 19 bases separating them. This CDR3 has 16 amino acids. CDR1 and CDR2 from the germline V gene are SGHTA and FQGNSA. The CDR3 DNA reads TGTGCCAGCAGCCCCGTTTCAGGTGTAGGGGAAGAGACCCAGTACTTC. Translating it yields CASSPVSGVGEETQYF.

This chain uses TRBV4-3 with TRBJ1-5; D is unresolved. Germline CDR1 reads LGHNA; CDR2 reads YSLEER. The CDR3 is 18 residues long. The germline V and J ends were trimmed by 1 base and 0 bases, with 16 bases remaining between them. CDR3 loop: CASSQVFVSGSSNQPQHF. For the CDR3, the DNA is TGCGCCAGCAGCCAAGTTTTCGTATCGGGTAGTAGCAATCAGCCCCAGCATTTT.

The chain uses TRBV7-2 and TRBJ2-3, with D unresolved. This CDR3 is 13 amino acids long. V was cut by 3 bases and J by 4 bases, with 8 bases left in between. The germline V gene has CDR1 SGHTA and CDR2 FQGNSA. Written as DNA, the CDR3 is TGTGCCAGCAGCTTTAACAGCCCAGATACGCAGTATTTT. Translation: CASSFNSPDTQYF.

The chain recombines TRBV30 with TRBJ1-6; 8 bases fit TRBD1. Germline CDR1 reads GTSNPN; CDR2 reads SVGIG (reference sequence). The CDR3 length is 13 residues. Trimming took 2 bases from V and 10 from J; bases not matched to a gene: 4. Here the CDR3 reads CAWSLDRGSPLHF. CDR3 nucleotide sequence: TGTGCCTGGAGTCTAGACAGGGGCTCACCCCTCCACTTT.

The J gene is TRBJ2-5, the V gene TRBV7-2; 7 bases map to TRBD1. Trimming removed 4 bases from V and 8 bases from J; junction bases left unmatched: 16. The CDR3 runs 16 residues. From germline, CDR1 is SGHTA and CDR2 FQGNSA. CDR3 residues: CASSSTGNSPRATQYF. CDR3 nucleotide sequence: TGTGCCAGCAGCTCGACAGGGAACTCCCCCAGGGCCACCCAGTACTTC. The entire variable domain, with the rest obtained from reference TRBV7-2 and TRBJ2-5, is as follows: GAGVSQSPSNKVTEKGKDVELRCDPISGHTALYWYRQSLGQGLEFLIYFQGNSAPDKSGLPSDRFSAERTGGSVSTLTIQRTQQEDSAVYLCASSSTGNSPRATQYFGPGTRLLVL.